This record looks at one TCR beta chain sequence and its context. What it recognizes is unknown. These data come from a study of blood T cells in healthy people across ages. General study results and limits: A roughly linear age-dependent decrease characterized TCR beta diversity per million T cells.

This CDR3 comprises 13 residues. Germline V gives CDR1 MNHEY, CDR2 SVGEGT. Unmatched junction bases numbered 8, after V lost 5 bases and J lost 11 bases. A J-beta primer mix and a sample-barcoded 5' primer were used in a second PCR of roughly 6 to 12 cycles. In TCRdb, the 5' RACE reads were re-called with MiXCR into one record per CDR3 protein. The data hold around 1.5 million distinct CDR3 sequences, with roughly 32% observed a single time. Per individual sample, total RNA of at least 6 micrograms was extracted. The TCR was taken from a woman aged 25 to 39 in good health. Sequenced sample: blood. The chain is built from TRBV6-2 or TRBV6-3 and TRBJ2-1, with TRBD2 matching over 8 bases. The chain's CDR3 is CASSDSTSGKQFF. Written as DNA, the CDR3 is TGTGCCAGCAGTGATAGTACTAGCGGCAAGCAGTTCTTC.